Shown below are 9 T cell receptor beta chains from a single sample sequenced in a study of T cells in Graves' hyperthyroidism and ophthalmopathy. Amplified TCR beta CDR3 regions came from RNA transcripts. HTBI primers were used for first-round RT-PCR of the TCR CDR3. TCRdb independently ran MiXCR on the multiplex PCR reads; one entry per CDR3 protein. The sample has about 180,000 distinct CDR3 sequences, 9.4% seen once. The sequencing input was blood. These receptors originate from a woman between 18 and 29 years old with Graves' hyperthyroidism that later progressed to Graves' ophthalmopathy.

The DNA for the CDR3 is TGTGCCACACAGGGTTACCTCTCTGGGGCCAACGTCCTGACTTTC. Its translation is CATQGYLSGANVLTF. The rearrangement uses TRBV6-1 and TRBJ2-6, with D tentatively TRBD1 (6 bases). This CDR3 contains 15 residues. Germline V gene lookup returns CDR1 MNHNS and CDR2 SASEGT. With 10 bases removed from V and 0 bases from J, the gap between germline ends came to 13 bases.

The chain employs TRBV12-3 or TRBV12-4 and TRBJ2-1; tentatively, D is TRBD1 (6 bases). The CDR3 length is 14 residues. The V gene lost 3 bases and the J gene lost 6 bases, with 12 bases spanning the gap. The CDR3 loop reads CASSFGQRFNEQFF. CDR3 in DNA: TGTGCCAGCAGTTTTGGACAGAGGTTCAATGAGCAGTTCTTC.

This clonotype came up many times. V usage is TRBV24-1 and J usage is TRBJ2-5, with 13 bases identical to TRBD2. This CDR3 has 18 amino acids. With V trimmed by 5 bases and J by 0 bases, 8 bases remained unmatched. The germline gives CDR1 KGHDR, CDR2 SFDVKD. CDR3 residues: CATSALRGTSGDQETQYF. The CDR3 nucleotides are TGTGCCACCAGTGCCTTAAGGGGGACTAGCGGGGACCAAGAGACCCAGTACTTC.

The chain has TRBV30 and TRBJ1-1, with a weak D call TRBD1 (5 bases). The germline V gene has CDR1 GTSNPN and CDR2 SVGIG (reference sequence). The V end lost 0 bases, the J end lost 7 bases, and 21 bases lay between the germline ends. This CDR3 region has 16 residues. CDR3 loop: CAWSVRGRGRGNEAFF. CDR3 nucleotides: TGTGCCTGGAGTGTACGGGGAAGGGGCCGGGGTAATGAAGCTTTCTTT.

In its sample, this clonotype was seen many times. This chain joins TRBV19 and TRBJ1-2; a weak D match, TRBD1 (5 bases). The V end was cut by 8 bases, the J end by 3 bases, with 7 bases between. Looked up from germline, CDR1 is LNHDA and CDR2 is SQIVND (reference sequence). CDR3 size: 11 residues. CDR3 DNA: TGTGCCAGTGCGGGGGACTATGGCTACACCTTC. It encodes CASAGDYGYTF.

Ten or more counts support this clonotype. The rearrangement joins TRBV29-1 to TRBJ1-5; 10 bases align to TRBD1. Unmatched junction bases numbered 2, after V lost 5 bases and J lost 4 bases. Germline loops: CDR1 SQVTM, CDR2 ANQGSEA. The CDR3 is made up of 13 amino acids. The CDR3 DNA reads as TGCAGCGTTCCGGGACAGGGGAATCAGCCCCAGCATTTT. It codes for CSVPGQGNQPQHF. Complete variable domain (other parts from reference TRBV29-1 and TRBJ1-5): SAVISQKPSRDICQRGTSLTIQCQVDSQVTMMFWYRQQPGQSLTLIATANQGSEATYESGFVIDKFPISRPNLTFSTLTVSNMSPEDSSIYLCSVPGQGNQPQHFGDGTRLSIL.

This clonotype was counted many times. The chain carries TRBV29-1 and TRBJ2-7; 7 bases align to TRBD2. CDR3 size: 12 residues. V lost 7 bases to trimming and J lost 3 bases; unmatched junction nucleotides: 6. Per the germline V gene, CDR1 is SQVTM and CDR2 is ANQGSEA. Written as DNA, the CDR3 is TGCAGCGCGCAGCGGGGAGACTACGAGCAGTACTTC. It codes for CSAQRGDYEQYF.

This clonotype was counted ten times or more. The CDR3 nucleotides read TGTGCCAGCCAGACTAGCGGGGGAGCAGATACGCAGTATTTT. Protein product: CASQTSGGADTQYF. The V call is TRBV6-1, the J call TRBJ2-3; 12 positions agree with TRBD2. CDR3 length: 14 amino acids. Trimming cost V 8 bases and J 4 bases; bases outside gene matches: 4. Germline CDR1 is MNHNS and CDR2 is SASEGT.

This clonotype has a count of ten or more. The V gene is TRBV12-3 or TRBV12-4, the J gene TRBJ1-5; D is ambiguous. There are 14 residues in the CDR3. V lost 6 bases and J 3 bases, leaving 12 bases between the germline ends. The CDR3 nucleotides read TGTGCCAGCAGACCTTCCGGGAACAATCAGCCCCAGCATTTT. Its protein product is CASRPSGNNQPQHF.